These 2 T cell receptor beta chains share one sample of origin, sequenced in a study of shared clonotypes between healthy human individuals. Sequencing used immunoSEQ multiplex PCR; TCRdb keeps in-frame clones, though not all of them. The data hold approximately 2.3 million clones, with approximately 95% observed a single time. The specimen sequenced was naive CD4+ T cells from PBMCs. Subset described: CD45RA+ positively selected. These receptors all come from a man aged 18 to 29 in good health. Some clones in this sample may be carry-over from other donors' samples.

This chain uses TRBV18 with TRBJ1-2, with D perhaps matching TRBD1 (5 bases). In germline, CDR1 is KGHSH, CDR2 LQKENI. The CDR3 covers 11 residues. With 3 bases removed from V and 8 bases from J, the gap between germline ends came to 7 bases. CDR3 sequence (DNA): TGTGCCAGCTCACCGGGGCAGGGCTACACCTTC. Translating it yields CASSPGQGYTF.

The V gene is TRBV10-2, the J gene TRBJ1-1; D gene uncertain. The CDR3 consists of 14 residues. V was cut by 3 bases and J by 1 base, with 9 bases left in between. Per the germline V gene, CDR1 is WSHSY and CDR2 is SAAADI. CDR3 in amino acids: CASSDLKGNTEAFF. The CDR3 nucleotides are TGCGCCAGCAGTGACCTGAAGGGGAACACTGAAGCTTTCTTT.